This is a list of T cell receptor beta chains from one sample in a study of blood T cell repertoires in COVID-19. TCRdb keeps only in-frame clones here, not all; method: immunoSEQ multiplex PCR. Among 150,000 to 200,000 clones listed, 85% to 95% were seen once. Sequencing was carried out using peripheral blood. These receptors were taken from a woman between 45 and 60 years old with acute or convalescent COVID-19. The CDR3 runs from the conserved cysteine through the conserved F or W. The order of the fields is clone size, J gene, V gene, D gene, CDR3 protein, CDR3 DNA. D genes are given only for firm matches. Not every row has a clone size; where given, it reads once, few, many or a size class.

>few|TRBJ1-4|TRBV19|.
CASMRKAGASEKLFF
TGTGCCAGTATGCGAAAGGCAGGGGCTAGTGAAAAACTGTTTTTT
>.|TRBJ1-6|TRBV5-1|TRBD1
CASSVGQYNSPLHF
TGCGCCAGCAGCGTGGGACAGTATAATTCACCCCTCCACTTT
>.|TRBJ1-6|TRBV7-8|.
CASSLAGRNSYNSPLHF
TGTGCCAGCAGCTTAGCGGGGAGGAACAGCTATAATTCACCCCTCCACTTT
>.|TRBJ1-1|TRBV6-5|.
CASSYSSGPMNTEAFF
TGTGCCAGCAGTTACTCGTCAGGCCCCATGAACACTGAAGCTTTCTTT
>.|TRBJ2-3|TRBV24-1|TRBD2
CATSESGGTTDTQYF
TGTGCCACCAGTGAGAGCGGGGGCACCACAGATACGCAGTATTTT
>.|TRBJ2-1|TRBV10-2|.
CASRETRLRDNEQFF
TGCGCCAGCAGGGAGACAAGACTGAGAGATAATGAGCAGTTCTTC
>.|TRBJ2-7|TRBV5-1|TRBD1
CASSIAGTGGPVAEQYF
TGCGCCAGCAGCATCGCTGGGACAGGGGGCCCGGTGGCCGAGCAGTACTTC
>.|TRBJ2-3|TRBV14|TRBD2
CASSRGAGKGDTQYF
TGTGCCAGCAGCCGCGGAGCGGGGAAGGGGGATACGCAGTATTTT
>.|TRBJ1-2|TRBV19|.
CASLDGGGAGGYGYTF
TGTGCCTCTCTGGACGGCGGGGGAGCCGGGGGCTATGGCTACACCTTC
>.|TRBJ1-1|TRBV19|TRBD1
CASSTDREGAEAFF
TGTGCCAGTAGTACGGACAGGGAAGGAGCTGAAGCTTTCTTT
>.|TRBJ2-5|TRBV9|TRBD1
CASSFQDRSETQYF
TGTGCCAGCAGCTTTCAGGACAGGTCAGAGACCCAGTACTTC
>.|TRBJ1-3|TRBV28|.
CASSLVTGKRSGNTIYF
TGTGCCAGCAGTTTAGTCACAGGGAAACGCTCTGGAAACACCATATATTTT
>.|TRBJ2-1|TRBV5-6|.
CASSLDAQGYNEQFF
TGTGCCAGCAGCTTGGATGCCCAGGGATACAATGAGCAGTTCTTC
>.|TRBJ1-1|TRBV28|.
CASPPDRRGLDTEAFF
TGTGCCAGCCCCCCCGATAGGAGGGGCCTGGACACTGAAGCTTTCTTT
>once|TRBJ1-1|TRBV11-2|.
CASSLYSTGNTEAFF
TGTGCCAGCAGCCTTTATTCTACAGGGAACACTGAAGCTTTCTTT
>.|TRBJ2-7|TRBV18|TRBD1
CASSLDRPPYEQYF
TGTGCCAGCTCCCTGGACAGGCCACCCTACGAGCAGTACTTC
>.|TRBJ2-1|TRBV5-1|TRBD1
CASSLEGQGYNEQFF
TGCGCCAGCAGCTTGGAAGGACAGGGCTACAATGAGCAGTTCTTC
>.|TRBJ1-3|TRBV19|.
CASSLTGGFTGNTIYF
TGTGCCAGTAGCCTCACCGGAGGGTTTACTGGAAACACCATATATTTT
>few|TRBJ1-5|TRBV6-2/TRBV6-3|.
CASSYSRQPQHF
TGTGCCAGCAGTTACTCGAGACAGCCCCAGCATTTT
>.|TRBJ2-5|TRBV3-1/TRBV3-2|TRBD2
CASSQGQRGAIETQYF
TGTGCCAGCAGCCAAGGGCAGCGGGGGGCCATCGAGACCCAGTACTTC
>.|TRBJ2-5|TRBV5-6|TRBD2
CASSPGLAALETQYF
TGTGCCAGCAGCCCGGGACTAGCGGCATTGGAGACCCAGTACTTC
>.|TRBJ1-5|TRBV2|.
CASSADRYNQPQHF
TGTGCCAGCAGCGCCGACAGATACAATCAGCCCCAGCATTTT
>.|TRBJ1-1|TRBV9|.
CASSGSDSTEAFF
TGTGCCAGCAGCGGGTCCGACTCCACTGAAGCTTTCTTT
>.|TRBJ2-4|TRBV30|.
CAWRKLGGNIQYF
TGTGCCTGGAGGAAACTTGGAGGGAACATTCAGTACTTC
>.|TRBJ1-1|TRBV5-6|.
CASSLGAGDDF
TGTGCCAGCAGCTTGGGGGCGGGGGACGACTTT
>.|TRBJ2-2|TRBV6-5|.
CASSYGRNTGELFF
TGTGCCAGCAGTTACGGGAGGAACACCGGGGAGCTGTTTTTT
>.|TRBJ1-6|TRBV2|TRBD1
CASGGGDRSLPVSPLHF
TGTGCCAGCGGTGGAGGGGACAGGAGCCTCCCAGTCTCACCCCTCCACTTT
>.|TRBJ1-1|TRBV5-6|.
CASRPAVNTEAFF
TGTGCCAGCAGACCCGCAGTGAACACTGAAGCTTTCTTT
>.|TRBJ2-1|TRBV7-3|TRBD2
CASSLTGGASYNEQFF
TGTGCCAGCAGCTTAACCGGGGGGGCCTCCTACAATGAGCAGTTCTTC
>.|TRBJ1-1|TRBV12-3/TRBV12-4|.
CASSLGGGPAAFF
TGTGCCAGCAGTTTAGGGGGGGGGCCTGCGGCTTTCTTT
>.|TRBJ2-5|TRBV9|.
CASSVEPQVGQTQYF
TGTGCCAGCAGCGTAGAGCCACAGGTGGGGCAGACCCAGTACTTC
>.|TRBJ2-3|TRBV30|.
CAWSDNSVDTQYF
TGTGCCTGGAGTGATAATAGCGTAGATACGCAGTATTTT
>.|TRBJ1-6|TRBV2|.
CASSETGLNNSPLHF
TGTGCCAGCAGCGAAACAGGGTTGAACAATTCACCCCTCCACTTT
>few|TRBJ1-2|TRBV29-1|TRBD1
CSVTLTGRINGYTF
TGCAGCGTCACCCTGACAGGGAGGATTAATGGCTACACCTTC
>.|TRBJ2-3|TRBV7-2|TRBD1
CASSSGTGWADTQYF
TGTGCCAGCAGCTCCGGGACAGGATGGGCAGATACGCAGTATTTT
>.|TRBJ2-3|TRBV24-1|TRBD2
CATSDRTSGEADTQYF
TGTGCCACCAGTGATCGGACTAGCGGAGAGGCAGATACGCAGTATTTT
>.|TRBJ1-1|TRBV7-9|TRBD1
CASSPQGARLGNTEAFF
TGTGCCAGCAGCCCGCAGGGGGCGAGATTGGGGAACACTGAAGCTTTCTTT
>.|TRBJ1-1|TRBV11-2|TRBD1
CASSVWGQGEAEAFF
TGTGCCAGCAGCGTCTGGGGACAGGGAGAGGCCGAAGCTTTCTTT
>.|TRBJ2-7|TRBV14|TRBD2
CASSQGASGSYEQYF
TGTGCCAGCAGCCAAGGGGCTAGCGGGAGTTACGAGCAGTACTTC
>.|TRBJ2-5|TRBV19|.
CASSIVGRRGTQYF
TGTGCCAGTAGTATAGTTGGGCGGCGGGGGACCCAGTACTTC
>few|TRBJ2-1|TRBV7-6|.
CASSSTASSNNEQFF
TGTGCCAGCAGCTCGACAGCCTCAAGCAACAATGAGCAGTTCTTC
>.|TRBJ1-1|TRBV7-6|TRBD1
CASSPLGQGDTEAFF
TGTGCCAGCAGCCCGCTCGGACAGGGGGATACTGAAGCTTTCTTT
>.|TRBJ2-3|TRBV29-1|TRBD2
CSGKRGGRGDTQYF
TGCAGCGGAAAGCGGGGGGGCCGTGGAGATACGCAGTATTTT
>.|TRBJ2-5|TRBV3-1/TRBV3-2|TRBD2
CASSPTSGPGETQYF
TGTGCCAGCAGCCCAACTAGCGGGCCCGGGGAGACCCAGTACTTC
>.|TRBJ1-6|TRBV19|.
CASMQGRGSPLHF
TGTGCCAGTATGCAGGGGAGGGGATCACCCCTCCACTTT
>.|TRBJ2-7|TRBV12-3/TRBV12-4|.
CASSRDTYEQYF
TGTGCCAGCAGTCGGGACACCTACGAGCAGTACTTC
>.|TRBJ1-5|TRBV2|TRBD1
CASTETGDLEGNQPQHF
TGTGCCAGCACCGAAACAGGGGACCTTGAGGGCAATCAGCCCCAGCATTTT
>.|TRBJ2-3|TRBV4-2|.
CASSRNLFSVRTDTQYF
TGTGCCAGCAGCCGCAATCTATTCTCTGTTCGCACAGATACGCAGTATTTT
>.|TRBJ1-3|TRBV2|.
CASKDTSSGNTIYF
TGTGCCAGCAAGGACACGTCCTCTGGAAACACCATATATTTT
>.|TRBJ2-7|TRBV2|.
CASRREGLGEQYF
TGTGCCAGCAGAAGAGAGGGACTCGGCGAGCAGTACTTC
>.|TRBJ1-5|TRBV24-1|TRBD1
CATSDPRQGSNQPQHF
TGTGCCACCAGTGATCCCCGACAGGGTAGCAATCAGCCCCAGCATTTT
>.|TRBJ2-3|TRBV2|TRBD1
CPLMGQGIDTQYF
TGTCCGTTAATGGGACAGGGTATCGATACGCAGTATTTT
>.|TRBJ1-5|TRBV18|.
CASSPPIRVHGSNQPQHF
TGTGCCAGCTCACCACCAATCCGAGTCCACGGGTCTAATCAGCCCCAGCATTTT